The clone carrying this T cell receptor (beta chain) has only a few counts. The antigen is unknown. CD8+CD57+ cell expansion had been shown by flow cytometry in patients chosen for sequencing. Diagnosis of severe acquired aplastic anemia applied to all patients. The blood sampling took place in patients who had so far received no therapy. Profiling of TCR beta VDJ combinations and CDR3 sequences used genomic DNA as template. From the reads, TCRdb called clonotypes with MiXCR, one entry per CDR3 protein. This table holds a few hundred thousand distinct CDR3 sequences, over 25% found once. The data originate from a study of CD8+CD57+ T cells in acquired aplastic anemia. Background on the study: An average of roughly 3 ug of DNA was obtained from sorted CD4+ and CD8+ cells.

Overall study findings and caveats: Statistical testing detected no significant gap in CD8+ Simpson's diversity between patients and controls.

In germline, CDR1 is SGHNT, CDR2 YENEEA. The CDR3 has 15 residues. Trimming shortened V by 1 base and J by 4 bases, and 11 bases separated the two germline ends. The TCR sequence derives from a human donor with aplastic anemia. The sample was sorted CD4+, CD8+, or CD8+CD57+ T cells (not recorded which) from PBMCs. The V gene is TRBV11-3, the J gene TRBJ1-5; D is unresolved. The CDR3 DNA sequence: TGTGCCAGCAGCTTAGTACGAGGGCATAATCAGCCCCAGCATTTT. It translates to CASSLVRGHNQPQHF.